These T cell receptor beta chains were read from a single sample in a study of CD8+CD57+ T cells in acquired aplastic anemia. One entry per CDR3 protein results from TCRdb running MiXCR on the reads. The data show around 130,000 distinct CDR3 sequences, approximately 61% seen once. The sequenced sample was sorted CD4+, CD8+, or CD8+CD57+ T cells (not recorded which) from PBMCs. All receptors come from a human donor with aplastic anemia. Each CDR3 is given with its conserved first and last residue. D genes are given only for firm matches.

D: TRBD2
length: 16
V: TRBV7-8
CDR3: CASSLGVRGTYNEQFF

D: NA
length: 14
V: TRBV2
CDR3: CASSLREGDSPLHF

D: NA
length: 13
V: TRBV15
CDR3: CATSSGEDYGYTF

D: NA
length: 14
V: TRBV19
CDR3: CASSTWTANSPLHF

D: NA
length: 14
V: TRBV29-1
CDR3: CSVPGLGGANVLTF

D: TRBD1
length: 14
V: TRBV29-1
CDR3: CSVITLQGSNEQYF

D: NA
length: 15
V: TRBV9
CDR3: CASSGEGQVKNIQYF

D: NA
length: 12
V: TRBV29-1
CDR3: CSVQHRYTEAFF

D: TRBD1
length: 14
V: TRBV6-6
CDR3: CASSSGQAFYGYTF

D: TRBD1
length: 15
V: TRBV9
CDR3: CASGAGQGGADTQYF

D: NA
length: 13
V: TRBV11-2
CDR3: CASSLDPGNEQFF

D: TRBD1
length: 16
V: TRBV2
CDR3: CASSSITGTGPYEQYF

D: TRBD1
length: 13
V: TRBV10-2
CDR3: CASSDQGGSPLRF

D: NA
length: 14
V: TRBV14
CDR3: CASSQDLASYEQYF

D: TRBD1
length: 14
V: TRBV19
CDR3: CATTGTDLNEKLFF

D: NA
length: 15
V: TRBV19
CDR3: CASSMAEGAPDTQYF

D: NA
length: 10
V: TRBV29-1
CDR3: CSVVWNEQYF

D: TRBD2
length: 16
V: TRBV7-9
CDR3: CASSLQTSGYQETQYF

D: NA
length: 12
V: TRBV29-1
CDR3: CSVGLAGYEQYF

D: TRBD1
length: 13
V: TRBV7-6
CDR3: CATGGRDSSPLHF

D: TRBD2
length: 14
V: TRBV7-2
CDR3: CASSNGRGAREQYF

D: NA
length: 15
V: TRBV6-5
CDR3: CASSYSRGAGSPLHF

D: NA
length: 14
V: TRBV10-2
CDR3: CASSLRTGWNEQFF

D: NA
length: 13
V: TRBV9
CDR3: CASGGGSSYEQYF

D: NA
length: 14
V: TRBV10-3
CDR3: CAISESNGDYGYTF

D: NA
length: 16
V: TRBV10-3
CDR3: CAIKGTDTSNTGELFF

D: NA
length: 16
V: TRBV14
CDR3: CASSQGYGNSGNTIYF